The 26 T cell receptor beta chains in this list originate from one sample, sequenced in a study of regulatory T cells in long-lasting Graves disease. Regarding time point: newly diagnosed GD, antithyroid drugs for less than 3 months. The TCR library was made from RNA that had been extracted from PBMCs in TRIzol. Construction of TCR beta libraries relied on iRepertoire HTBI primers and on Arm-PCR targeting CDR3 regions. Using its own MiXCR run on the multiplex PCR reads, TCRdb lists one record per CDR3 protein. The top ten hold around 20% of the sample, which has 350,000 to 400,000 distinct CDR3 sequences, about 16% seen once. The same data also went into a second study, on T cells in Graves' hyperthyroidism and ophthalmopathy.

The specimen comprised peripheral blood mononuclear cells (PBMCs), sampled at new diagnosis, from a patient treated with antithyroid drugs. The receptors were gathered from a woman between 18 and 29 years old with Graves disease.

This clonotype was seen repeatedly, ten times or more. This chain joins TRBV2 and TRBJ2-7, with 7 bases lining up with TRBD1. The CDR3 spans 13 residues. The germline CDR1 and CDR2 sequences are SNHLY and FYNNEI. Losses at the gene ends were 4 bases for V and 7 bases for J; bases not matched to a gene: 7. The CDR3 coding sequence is TGTGCCAGCAGTGTAGACAGGGTGGAGGAGCAGTACTTC. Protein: CASSVDRVEEQYF.

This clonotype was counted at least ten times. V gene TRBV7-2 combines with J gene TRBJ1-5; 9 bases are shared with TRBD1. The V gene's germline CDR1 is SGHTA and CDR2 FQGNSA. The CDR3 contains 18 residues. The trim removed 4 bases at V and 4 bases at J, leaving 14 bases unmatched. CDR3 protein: CASSSRTLYRGLNQPQHF. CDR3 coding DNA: TGTGCCAGCAGCTCCCGAACCCTATACAGGGGGCTAAATCAGCCCCAGCATTTT.

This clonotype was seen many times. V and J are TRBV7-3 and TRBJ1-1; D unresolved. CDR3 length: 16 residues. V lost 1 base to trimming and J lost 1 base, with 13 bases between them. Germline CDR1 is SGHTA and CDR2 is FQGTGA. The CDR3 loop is CASSLSLGQPNTEAFF. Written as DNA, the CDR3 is TGTGCCAGCAGCTTAAGTTTAGGTCAACCGAACACTGAAGCTTTCTTT.

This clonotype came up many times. CDR3 DNA: TGCGCCAGCAGCCCCACAGGGGACACCGGGGAGCTGTTTTTT. Its translation is CASSPTGDTGELFF. This rearrangement joins TRBV5-1 to TRBJ2-2; 7 positions agree with TRBD1. V lost 4 bases and J lost 3; bases outside the gene matches: 3. The CDR3 runs to 14 residues. Per germline, CDR1 SGHRS and CDR2 YFSETQ.

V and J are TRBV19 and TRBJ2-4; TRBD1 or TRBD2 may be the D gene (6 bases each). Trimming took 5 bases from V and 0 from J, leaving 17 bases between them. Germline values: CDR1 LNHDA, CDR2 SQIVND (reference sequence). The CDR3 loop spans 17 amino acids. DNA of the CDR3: TGTGCCAGTAGTCCAAGGGCGGGACAAAAAGCCAAAAACATTCAGTACTTC. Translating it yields CASSPRAGQKAKNIQYF.

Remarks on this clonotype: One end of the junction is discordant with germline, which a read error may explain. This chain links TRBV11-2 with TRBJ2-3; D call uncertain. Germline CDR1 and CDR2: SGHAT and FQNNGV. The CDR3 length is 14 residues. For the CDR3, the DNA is TGTGCCAGCAGCCCCTTGGGGTCTACAGATGCGCAGTATTTT. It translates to CASSPLGSTDAQYF.

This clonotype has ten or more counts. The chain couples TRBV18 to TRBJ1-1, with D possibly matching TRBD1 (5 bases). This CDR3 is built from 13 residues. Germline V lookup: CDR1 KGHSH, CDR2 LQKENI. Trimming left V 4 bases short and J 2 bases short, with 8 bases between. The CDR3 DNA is TGTGCCAGCTCACGGGGGGTTAACACTGAAGCTTTCTTT. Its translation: CASSRGVNTEAFF.

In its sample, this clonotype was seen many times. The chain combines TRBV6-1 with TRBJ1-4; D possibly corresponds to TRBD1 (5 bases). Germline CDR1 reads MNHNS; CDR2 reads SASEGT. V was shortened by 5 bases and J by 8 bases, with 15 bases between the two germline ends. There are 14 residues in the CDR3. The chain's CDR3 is CASSPAGLGEKLFF. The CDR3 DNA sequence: TGTGCCAGCAGTCCGGCAGGGCTCGGGGAAAAACTGTTTTTT.

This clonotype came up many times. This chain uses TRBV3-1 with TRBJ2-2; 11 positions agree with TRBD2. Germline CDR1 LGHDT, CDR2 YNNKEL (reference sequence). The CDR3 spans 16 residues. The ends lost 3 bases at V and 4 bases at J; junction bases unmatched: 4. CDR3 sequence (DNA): TGTGCCAGCAGCCATGGGACTAGCGGACTCACCGGGGAGCTGTTTTTT. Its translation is CASSHGTSGLTGELFF.

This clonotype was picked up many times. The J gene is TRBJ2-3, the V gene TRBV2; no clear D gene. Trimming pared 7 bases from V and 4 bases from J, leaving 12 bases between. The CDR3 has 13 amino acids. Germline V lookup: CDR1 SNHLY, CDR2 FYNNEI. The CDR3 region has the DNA TGTGCCAGCAAGGCGTTTTTCTCAGATACGCAGTATTTT. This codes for CASKAFFSDTQYF.

CDR3 coding DNA: TGCAGCGTTGAATCAGGGGATAGCAATCAGCCCCAGCATTTT. Residues: CSVESGDSNQPQHF. The rearrangement joins TRBV29-1 to TRBJ1-5; TRBD1 might be the D (6 bases). Between the trimmed V and J ends, which lost 2 bases and 0 bases, there was a span of 8 bases. The CDR3 has 14 amino acids. Germline CDR1 reads SQVTM; CDR2 reads ANQGSEA.

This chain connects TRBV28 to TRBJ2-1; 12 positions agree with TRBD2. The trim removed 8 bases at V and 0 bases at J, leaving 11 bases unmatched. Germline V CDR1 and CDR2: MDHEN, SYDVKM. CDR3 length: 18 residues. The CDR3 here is CASGPTSGGPTSYNEQFF. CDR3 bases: TGTGCCAGCGGTCCCACTAGCGGGGGGCCGACCTCCTACAATGAGCAGTTCTTC.

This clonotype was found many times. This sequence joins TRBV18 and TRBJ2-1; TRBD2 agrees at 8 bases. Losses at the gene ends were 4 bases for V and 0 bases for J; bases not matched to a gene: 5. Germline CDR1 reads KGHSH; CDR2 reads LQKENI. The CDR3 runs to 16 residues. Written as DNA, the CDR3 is TGTGCCAGCTCACTGTCGGGAGGGAGCTCCTACAATGAGCAGTTCTTC. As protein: CASSLSGGSSYNEQFF.

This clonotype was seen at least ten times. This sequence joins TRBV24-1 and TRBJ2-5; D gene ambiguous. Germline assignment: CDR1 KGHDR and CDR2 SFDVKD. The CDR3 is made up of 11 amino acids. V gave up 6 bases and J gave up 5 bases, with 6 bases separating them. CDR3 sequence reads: CATSSRETQYF. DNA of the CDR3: TGTGCCACCAGTTCCCGGGAGACCCAGTACTTC.

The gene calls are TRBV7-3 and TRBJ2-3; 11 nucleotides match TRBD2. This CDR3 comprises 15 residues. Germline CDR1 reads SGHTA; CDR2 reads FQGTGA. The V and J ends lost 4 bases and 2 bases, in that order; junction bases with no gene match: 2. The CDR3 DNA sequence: TGTGCCAGCAGCTCGACTAGCGGGAACACAGATACGCAGTATTTT. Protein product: CASSSTSGNTDTQYF.

This CDR3 reads CASSLEAGTNEKLFF. The DNA for the CDR3 is TGCGCCAGCAGCTTGGAGGCTGGAACTAATGAAAAACTGTTTTTT. The V call is TRBV5-1, the J call TRBJ1-4; unclear D gene. In germline, CDR1 is SGHRS, CDR2 YFSETQ. This CDR3 has 15 residues. The V end was cut by 0 bases, the J end by 1 base, with 7 bases between.

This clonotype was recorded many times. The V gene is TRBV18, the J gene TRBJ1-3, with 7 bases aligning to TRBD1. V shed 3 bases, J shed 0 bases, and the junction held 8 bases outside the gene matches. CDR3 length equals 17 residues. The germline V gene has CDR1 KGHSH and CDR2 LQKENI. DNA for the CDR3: TGTGCCAGCTCACCCTCCTGGACAGGAAGCTCTGGAAACACCATATATTTT. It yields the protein CASSPSWTGSSGNTIYF.

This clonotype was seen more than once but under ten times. The CDR3 spells CAWSSGNPGANVLTF. The CDR3, as DNA: TGTGCCTGGAGTAGCGGGAACCCTGGGGCCAACGTCCTGACTTTC. This chain joins TRBV30 and TRBJ2-6; 7 bases map to TRBD2. V shed 2 bases and J 2 bases; nucleotides not matched to a gene: 3. The CDR3 runs to 15 residues. Germline CDR1 is GTSNPN and CDR2 is SVGIG (reference sequence).

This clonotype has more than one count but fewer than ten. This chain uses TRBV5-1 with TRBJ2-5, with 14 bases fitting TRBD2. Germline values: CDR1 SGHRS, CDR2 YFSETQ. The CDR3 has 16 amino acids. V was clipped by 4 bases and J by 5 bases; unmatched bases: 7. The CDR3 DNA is TGCGCCAGCAGCCCCATGACTAGCGGGAGGGGTGAGACCCAGTACTTC. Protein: CASSPMTSGRGETQYF.

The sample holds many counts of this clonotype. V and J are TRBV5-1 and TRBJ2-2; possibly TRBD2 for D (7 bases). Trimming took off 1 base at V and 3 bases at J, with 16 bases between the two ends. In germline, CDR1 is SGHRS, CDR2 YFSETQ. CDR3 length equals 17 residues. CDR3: CASSLRGATAYTGELFF. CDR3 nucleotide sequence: TGCGCCAGCAGCTTGCGGGGGGCGACGGCATACACCGGGGAGCTGTTTTTT.

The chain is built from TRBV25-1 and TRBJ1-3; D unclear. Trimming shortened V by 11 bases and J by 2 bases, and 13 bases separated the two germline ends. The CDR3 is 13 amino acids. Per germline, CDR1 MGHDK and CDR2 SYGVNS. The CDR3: CASIRVPGNTIYF. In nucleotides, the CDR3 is TGTGCCTCTATTAGAGTGCCTGGAAACACCATATATTTT.

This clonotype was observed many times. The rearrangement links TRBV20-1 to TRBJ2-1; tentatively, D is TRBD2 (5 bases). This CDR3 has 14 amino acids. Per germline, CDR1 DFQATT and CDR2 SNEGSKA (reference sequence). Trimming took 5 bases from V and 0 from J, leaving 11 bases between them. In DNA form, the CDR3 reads TGCAGTGCTTTAGCGTCCCACTCCTACAATGAGCAGTTCTTC. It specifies CSALASHSYNEQFF.

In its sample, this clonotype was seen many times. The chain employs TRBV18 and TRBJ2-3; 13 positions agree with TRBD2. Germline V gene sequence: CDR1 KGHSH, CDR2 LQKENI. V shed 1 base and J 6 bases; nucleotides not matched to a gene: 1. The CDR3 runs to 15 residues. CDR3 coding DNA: TGTGCCAGCTCACCACGGACTAGCGGGGGTGATACGCAGTATTTT. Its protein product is CASSPRTSGGDTQYF.

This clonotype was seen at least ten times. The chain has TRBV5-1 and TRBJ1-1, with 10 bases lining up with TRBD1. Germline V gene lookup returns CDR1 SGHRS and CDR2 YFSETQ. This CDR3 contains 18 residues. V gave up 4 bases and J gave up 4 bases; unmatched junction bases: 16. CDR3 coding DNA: TGCGCCAGCAGCCGCCCTAGGGACAGGGGTATTCGAAGCACTGAAGCTTTCTTT. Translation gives CASSRPRDRGIRSTEAFF.

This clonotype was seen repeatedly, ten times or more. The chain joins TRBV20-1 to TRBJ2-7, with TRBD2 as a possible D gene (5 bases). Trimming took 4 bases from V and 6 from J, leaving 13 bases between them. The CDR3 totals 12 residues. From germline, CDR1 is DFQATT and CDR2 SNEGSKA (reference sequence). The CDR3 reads CSATLGLGEQYF. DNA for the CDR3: TGCAGTGCTACACTAGGGTTGGGCGAGCAGTACTTC.

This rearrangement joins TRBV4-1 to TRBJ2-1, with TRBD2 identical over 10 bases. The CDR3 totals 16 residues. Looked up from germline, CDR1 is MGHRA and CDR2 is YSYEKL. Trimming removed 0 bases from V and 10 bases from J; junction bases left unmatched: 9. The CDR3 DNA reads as TGCGCCAGCAGCCAAGAACCTAGCGGGAGACTAGGGGAGCAGTTCTTC. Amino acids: CASSQEPSGRLGEQFF.